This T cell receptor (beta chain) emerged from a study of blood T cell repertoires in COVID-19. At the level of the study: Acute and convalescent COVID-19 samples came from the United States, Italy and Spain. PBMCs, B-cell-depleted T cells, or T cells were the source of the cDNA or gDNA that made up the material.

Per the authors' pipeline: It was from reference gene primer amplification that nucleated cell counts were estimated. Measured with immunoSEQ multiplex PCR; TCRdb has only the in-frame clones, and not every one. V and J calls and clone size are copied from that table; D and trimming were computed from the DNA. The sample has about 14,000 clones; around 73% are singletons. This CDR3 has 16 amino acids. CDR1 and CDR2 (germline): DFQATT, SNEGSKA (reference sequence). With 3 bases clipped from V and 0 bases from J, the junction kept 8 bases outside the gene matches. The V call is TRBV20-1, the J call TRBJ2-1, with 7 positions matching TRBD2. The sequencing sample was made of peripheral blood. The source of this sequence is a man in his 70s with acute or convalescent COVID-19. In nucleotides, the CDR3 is TGCAGTGCTAGTGGGTCTAGCGGATTCTCCTACAATGAGCAGTTCTTC. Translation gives CSASGSSGFSYNEQFF.